One sample yielded the 9 T cell receptor beta chains listed below, sequenced in a study of identical twins. Via MiXCR, TCRdb re-called the 5' RACE reads, giving one row per CDR3 protein. The table shows around 1.7 million distinct CDR3 sequences, with less than 35% occurring only once. Source material: cord blood. All receptors come from a newborn girl in good health.

This clonotype has at least ten counts. V gene TRBV4-2 combines with J gene TRBJ2-7; 9 nucleotides agree with TRBD1. The CDR3 spans 14 residues. Trimming took 0 bases from V and 3 from J; bases not matched to a gene: 0. CDR1 is LGHNA, CDR2 YNFKEQ, per germline. CDR3 nucleotide sequence: TGTGCCAGCAGCCAAGAGGGACAGGGCTACGAGCAGTACTTC. This sequence encodes CASSQEGQGYEQYF.

The genes are TRBV12-3 or TRBV12-4 and TRBJ2-7; 9 bases agree with TRBD2. V dropped 3 bases and J dropped 6; count of bases not matched to a gene: 3. CDR3 length equals 13 residues. Here the CDR3 DNA reads TGTGCCAGCAGTTTGCGAGCGGGAGGCGAGCAGTACTTC. Its translation: CASSLRAGGEQYF.

J is TRBJ1-2 and V is TRBV11-2; the D gene is possibly TRBD1 (5 bases). The V gene lost 3 bases and the J gene lost 2 bases, with 13 bases spanning the gap. CDR3 length equals 15 residues. Germline V gene lookup returns CDR1 SGHAT and CDR2 FQNNGV. For the CDR3, the DNA is TGTGCCAGCAGCTTGGATCCCCGGGACAACTATGGCTACACCTTC. This codes for CASSLDPRDNYGYTF.

Details on this clonotype: A junction end diverges from the germline sequence, so it may reflect a read error. The V and J genes are TRBV3-1 and TRBJ2-5; weak D call: TRBD2 (5 bases). Germline CDR1 reads LGHDT; CDR2 reads YNNKEL (reference sequence). The CDR3 totals 16 residues. CDR3 protein: CAGSQDPPGFQETQYF. The CDR3 DNA is TGTGCCGGCAGCCAAGACCCACCGGGGTTTCAAGAGACCCAGTACTTC.

The rearrangement links TRBV12-3 or TRBV12-4 to TRBJ1-1; D possibly corresponds to TRBD1 (6 bases). V was trimmed by 5 bases and J by 1 base, leaving 14 bases between them. This CDR3 contains 15 residues. The CDR3 nucleotides are TGTGCCAGCAGTAGGGGGGCAGAGTCGAACACTGAAGCTTTCTTT. The encoded protein is CASSRGAESNTEAFF.

The table lists this clonotype with a few counts. The chain has TRBV24-1 and TRBJ2-3; 10 bases match TRBD2. Germline values: CDR1 KGHDR, CDR2 SFDVKD. This CDR3 spans 19 amino acids. The trim removed 4 bases at V and 6 bases at J, leaving 18 bases unmatched. The CDR3 sequence is CATSDSSGSGEGGRDTQYF. DNA of the CDR3: TGTGCCACCAGTGACTCTAGCGGGAGCGGAGAGGGGGGTCGGGATACGCAGTATTTT.

The chain has TRBV12-5 and TRBJ2-4; 10 nucleotides agree with TRBD1. Trimming took 0 bases from V and 3 from J; bases not matched to a gene: 11. The CDR3 extends over 19 amino acids. Germline assignment: CDR1 LGHNT and CDR2 FRNRAP. The CDR3 is CASGLVGDRGLMSKNIQYF. In nucleotides, the CDR3 is TGTGCTAGTGGTTTGGTTGGGGACAGGGGCCTCATGAGCAAAAACATTCAGTACTTC.

The chain uses TRBV7-9 and TRBJ1-4, with unresolved D. The CDR3 is 17 residues long. Trimming stripped 3 bases from V and 0 bases from J, with 14 bases between. Germline V CDR1 and CDR2: SEHNR, FQNEAQ (reference sequence). The CDR3, as DNA: TGTGCCAGCAGCTTCGGCTCGGTCTTTGCAACTAATGAAAAACTGTTTTTT. This encodes CASSFGSVFATNEKLFF. The full variable domain, with the rest looked up from reference TRBV7-9 and TRBJ1-4, is DTGVSQNPRHKITKRGQNVTFRCDPISEHNRLYWYRQTLGQGPEFLTYFQNEAQLEKSRLLSDRFSAERPKGSFSTLEIQRTEQGDSAMYLCASSFGSVFATNEKLFFGSGTQLSVL.

This clonotype came up a few times. V gene TRBV20-1 combines with J gene TRBJ2-7; tentative D call: TRBD2 (6 bases). This CDR3 spans 11 amino acids. Germline V gene data show CDR1 as DFQATT and CDR2 as SNEGSKA (reference sequence). V dropped 6 bases and J dropped 5 bases, with 11 bases sitting between them. The CDR3 DNA follows: TGCAGTGCACCACTAGCTAACGAGCAGTACTTC. Amino acids: CSAPLANEQYF.